Listed below are T cell receptor beta chains from one sample, sequenced in a study of shared clonotypes between healthy human individuals. The method was immunoSEQ multiplex PCR; TCRdb's version includes in-frame clones alone and lacks a portion of them. The sample carries about 2 million clones, about 95% recorded once. The sample was naive CD8+ T cells sorted from blood. Receptor source: a young man in good health. CDR3s include the opening cysteine and the closing phenylalanine or tryptophan.

CDR3aa,j_gene,v_gene
CASTFGGGQPQHF,TRBJ1-5,TRBV28
CATSRAPTGDTEAFF,TRBJ1-1,TRBV15
CASSTSTGAPGEQYF,TRBJ2-7,TRBV27
CAISESQTEKLFF,TRBJ1-4,TRBV10-3
CASSSGTLNEKLFF,TRBJ1-4,TRBV11-2
CASSLTRGRVNEQFF,TRBJ2-1,TRBV11-2
CASSYQETQYF,TRBJ2-5,TRBV7-9
CASSLGLQETQYF,TRBJ2-5,TRBV5-6
CSGLGSHGDTEAFF,TRBJ1-1,TRBV29-1
CAWSPTGLTTDNEQFF,TRBJ2-1,TRBV30
CASSQFDEQYF,TRBJ2-7,TRBV4-1
CASSSGGEGNEQFF,TRBJ2-1,TRBV11-3
CASNPIDRTGFSYEQYF,TRBJ2-7,TRBV28
CASQDRDNSLYNEQFF,TRBJ2-1,TRBV18
CASSPGTSGRHFQETQYF,TRBJ2-5,TRBV7-6
CASDRSNTEAFF,TRBJ1-1,TRBV2
CASSRDRGEKLFF,TRBJ1-4,TRBV28
CASSLNSGRVYEQYF,TRBJ2-7,TRBV7-9
CASSFTGGARETQYF,TRBJ2-5,TRBV7-9
CASSSHPKSSYNEQFF,TRBJ2-1,TRBV19
CASSLAGTGYEQYF,TRBJ2-7,TRBV5-4
CASSENPGGGEQFF,TRBJ2-1,TRBV10-1
CASSWEGGGQIGYEQYF,TRBJ2-7,TRBV4-1
CASSGSGRTDTQYF,TRBJ2-3,TRBV9
CASSGEFQTGGGDTQYF,TRBJ2-3,TRBV10-2
CATSNELGMRNSPLHF,TRBJ1-6,TRBV15
CASSPGGTGELFF,TRBJ2-2,TRBV7-2
CASSLGAGANYGYTF,TRBJ1-2,TRBV13
CASSITGTEKLFF,TRBJ1-4,TRBV27
CASSQEQGGNYGYTF,TRBJ1-2,TRBV4-3
CASSIVRDRALDYGYTF,TRBJ1-2,TRBV19
CASSSHLSQETQYF,TRBJ2-5,TRBV11-3
CASSTGGINEKLFF,TRBJ1-4,TRBV7-9
CAWGRDRFNEQFF,TRBJ2-1,TRBV30
CASSSRTVRWDYSVHEQYF,TRBJ2-7,TRBV27
CASKVFGEAGALYADTQYF,TRBJ2-3,TRBV27
CASQLPGGRNTEAFF,TRBJ1-1,TRBV6-5
CASGLAETYEQYF,TRBJ2-7,TRBV7-9
CAWSVRGSMNQPQHF,TRBJ1-5,TRBV30
CASSLYLLDSRSSGNTIYF,TRBJ1-3,TRBV7-9
CASSFSGDYEQYF,TRBJ2-7,TRBV6-6
CASSLVIGGSGTGELFF,TRBJ2-2,TRBV7-9
CAIRGDYDTDTQYF,TRBJ2-3,TRBV10-3
CASSQDISGSVSYEQYF,TRBJ2-7,TRBV4-1
CASSADLRETQYF,TRBJ2-5,TRBV25-1
CASSERADYEQYF,TRBJ2-7,TRBV25-1
CASSQDLELALTYEQYF,TRBJ2-7,TRBV4-3
CASSLSPAENTEAFF,TRBJ1-1,TRBV5-1
CSVEPQGLSYGYTF,TRBJ1-2,TRBV29-1
CASSYSSGEWAGELFF,TRBJ2-2,TRBV6-5